Listed here are 10 T cell receptor beta chains from one sample, sequenced in a study of cytomegalovirus exposure and HLA in healthy donors listed by TCRdb under 2017. The library was obtained by the immunoSEQ multiplex PCR assay. For the multiplex PCR, a mixture combining 60 forward primers for TCR Vbeta segments and 13 reverse primers for TCR Jbeta segments was used. The immuneACCESS repertoire file appears here via TCRdb, limited to in-frame rearrangements. These files lack a portion of the clones; in checked studies, under half of the deficit traces to unresolved V genes, and the cause of the others is not known. This sample lists roughly 130,000 clones; 73% were detected once. The ten largest account for 2.1% of the sample. Sequencing was done on a sample of PBMCs. Receptors were obtained from a woman aged 40 to 50 in good health and CMV-seropositive.

This chain uses TRBV7-3 with TRBJ2-2, with D uncertain. The CDR3 has 13 residues. Trimming pared 5 bases from V and 7 bases from J, leaving 11 bases between. Looked up from germline, CDR1 is SGHTA and CDR2 is FQGTGA. CDR3 loop: CASSVGLGGELFF. DNA of the CDR3: TGTGCCAGCAGCGTGGGTCTAGGCGGGGAGCTGTTTTTT.

This clone was counted only a few times. This chain uses TRBV9 with TRBJ2-2; D remains ambiguous. Trimming shortened V by 0 bases and J by 0 bases, and 18 bases separated the two germline ends. The CDR3 loop spans 19 amino acids. Germline values: CDR1 SGDLS, CDR2 YYNGEE. DNA of the CDR3: TGTGCCAGCAGCGTAGCTTTGATGCCAGGTTTCACGAACACCGGGGAGCTGTTTTTT. Translation: CASSVALMPGFTNTGELFF.

This chain links TRBV4-1 with TRBJ2-1, with 7 positions matching TRBD2. The CDR3 totals 16 residues. The germline gives CDR1 MGHRA, CDR2 YSYEKL. J lost 8 bases, V lost 4 bases, and 14 bases had no gene match. CDR3: CASSPIPGGSFDEQFF. The DNA of the CDR3 is TGCGCCAGCAGCCCTATCCCCGGCGGGAGTTTTGATGAGCAGTTCTTC.

J is TRBJ1-1 and V is TRBV7-9, with D perhaps matching TRBD1 (5 bases). Germline-derived CDR1 and CDR2 are SEHNR and FQNEAQ (reference sequence). The germline V and J ends were trimmed by 1 base and 4 bases, with 13 bases remaining between them. CDR3 size: 15 residues. CDR3 amino acids: CASSLDLRVGTEAFF. The CDR3 region has the DNA TGTGCCAGCAGCTTAGATCTCAGGGTGGGCACTGAAGCTTTCTTT. The full variable domain, its missing parts supplied by reference TRBV7-9 and TRBJ1-1, is DTGVSQNPRHKITKRGQNVTFRCDPISEHNRLYWYRQTLGQGPEFLTYFQNEAQLEKSRLLSDRFSAERPKGSFSTLEIQRTEQGDSAMYLCASSLDLRVGTEAFFGQGTRLTVV.

The rearrangement uses TRBV6-1 and TRBJ2-7; 9 bases agree with TRBD2. Germline V lookup: CDR1 MNHNS, CDR2 SASEGT. The CDR3 is 13 amino acids. V shed 8 bases and J 4 bases; nucleotides not matched to a gene: 6. CDR3 sequence reads: CASGSGGTYEQYF. The CDR3 coding sequence is TGTGCCAGCGGGAGCGGGGGGACATACGAGCAGTACTTC.

The chain uses TRBV4-1 and TRBJ2-3, with 8 bases aligning to TRBD2. This CDR3 has 15 residues. The germline CDR1 and CDR2 sequences are MGHRA and YSYEKL. V dropped 0 bases and J dropped 4; count of bases not matched to a gene: 3. CDR3 sequence (DNA): TGCGCCAGCAGCCAAGATCTCGGGGGGGCAGATACGCAGTATTTT. Translating it yields CASSQDLGGADTQYF.

The V and J genes are TRBV7-2 and TRBJ2-1; tentatively, D is TRBD2 (5 bases). The CDR3 is 15 amino acids. Trimming cost V 2 bases and J 4 bases, with 12 bases left between them. The germline gives CDR1 SGHTA, CDR2 FQGNSA. In nucleotides, the CDR3 is TGTGCCAGCAGCTTAAGGACTCCGACTTACAATGAGCAGTTCTTC. Amino acid sequence: CASSLRTPTYNEQFF. Full variable domain (missing parts from reference TRBV7-2 and TRBJ2-1): GAGVSQSPSNKVTEKGKDVELRCDPISGHTALYWYRQSLGQGLEFLIYFQGNSAPDKSGLPSDRFSAERTGGSVSTLTIQRTQQEDSAVYLCASSLRTPTYNEQFFGPGTRLTVL.

The gene calls are TRBV27 and TRBJ1-5; D is possibly TRBD1 (6 bases). The V and J ends lost 0 bases and 4 bases respectively, with 10 bases between them. This CDR3 is built from 15 residues. CDR1 MNHEY and CDR2 SMNVEV come from the germline V gene (reference sequence). CDR3 sequence (DNA): TGTGCCAGCAGTTTATCCCCACAGGGAAATCAGCCCCAGCATTTT. This sequence encodes CASSLSPQGNQPQHF.

This clone was picked up a small number of times. The chain recombines TRBV4-2 with TRBJ1-2; D not resolved. The CDR3 is made up of 14 amino acids. Germline V gene lookup returns CDR1 LGHNA and CDR2 YNFKEQ. V lost 0 bases to trimming and J lost 3 bases, with 8 bases between them. CDR3 sequence: CASSQDDGDYGYTF. As DNA, the CDR3 is TGTGCCAGCAGCCAAGATGACGGAGACTATGGCTACACCTTC.

The V and J genes are TRBV19 and TRBJ1-2; 8 nucleotides line up with TRBD1. The trim removed 2 bases at V and 4 bases at J, leaving 6 bases unmatched. Germline V CDR1 and CDR2: LNHDA, SQIVND (reference sequence). This CDR3 contains 15 residues. The CDR3 sequence is CASSITDRAGYGYTF. The CDR3 bases are TGTGCCAGTAGTATAACGGACAGGGCAGGCTATGGCTACACCTTC.